Listed below are T cell receptor beta chains from one sample, sequenced in a study of T cells expressing NK-cell markers. TCRdb re-called the 5' RACE reads and catalogs CDR3 proteins one per entry, DNA excluded. The sample table sets out 120,000 to 150,000 distinct CDR3 sequences. Sequencing was carried out using blood T cells: a sorted CD56 or NKG2C T cell subset, CD4+ or CD8+ T cells, or bulk PBMC T cells (not recorded which). These receptors were obtained from a man younger than 30 in good health. Both conserved end residues are part of each CDR3. Fields, in order: J gene, V gene, CDR3 protein.

j_call: TRBJ1-1; v_call: TRBV6-1; cdr3_aa: CASRGTYLNTEAFF
j_call: TRBJ2-1; v_call: TRBV25-1; cdr3_aa: CASSDGLARDEQFF
j_call: TRBJ2-1; v_call: TRBV19; cdr3_aa: CASSSTGTSPYNEQFF
j_call: TRBJ2-1; v_call: TRBV12-3/TRBV12-4; cdr3_aa: CASSTSGRASYNEQFF
j_call: TRBJ1-2; v_call: TRBV9; cdr3_aa: CASSVVPGDGYTF
j_call: TRBJ2-3; v_call: TRBV25-1; cdr3_aa: CASSEIQGGDTQYF
j_call: TRBJ2-6; v_call: TRBV29-1; cdr3_aa: CSVGGEAGANVLTF
j_call: TRBJ2-5; v_call: TRBV15; cdr3_aa: CATSSDTRVLQETQYF
j_call: TRBJ2-2; v_call: TRBV4-3; cdr3_aa: CASSSGLAGGITGELFF
j_call: TRBJ2-6; v_call: TRBV7-2; cdr3_aa: CASSLVVSESGANVLTF
j_call: TRBJ2-2; v_call: TRBV20-1; cdr3_aa: CSASLAAWNTGELFF
j_call: TRBJ1-5; v_call: TRBV11-2; cdr3_aa: CASSLGPGGMAQPQHF
j_call: TRBJ2-3; v_call: TRBV6-1; cdr3_aa: CASSLAGAIDTQYF
j_call: TRBJ2-1; v_call: TRBV12-3/TRBV12-4; cdr3_aa: CASSLTSGRAYNEQFF
j_call: TRBJ2-7; v_call: TRBV7-8; cdr3_aa: CASSLLAEGAGYEQYF
j_call: TRBJ2-6; v_call: TRBV12-3/TRBV12-4; cdr3_aa: CASIYSGANVLTF
j_call: TRBJ2-2; v_call: TRBV5-1; cdr3_aa: CASSPNRVLTGELFF
j_call: TRBJ2-5; v_call: TRBV11-2; cdr3_aa: CASSLWDGSEETQYF
j_call: TRBJ2-1; v_call: TRBV4-1; cdr3_aa: CASSQLEGLRNEQFF
j_call: TRBJ2-1; v_call: TRBV9; cdr3_aa: CASSVDASRTFLSSNEQFF
j_call: TRBJ2-3; v_call: TRBV6-5; cdr3_aa: CASRGEGGPRDTQYF
j_call: TRBJ2-3; v_call: TRBV5-5; cdr3_aa: CASSWEGRGTDTQYF
j_call: TRBJ2-5; v_call: TRBV14; cdr3_aa: CASSQEQRQPEETQYF
j_call: TRBJ2-2; v_call: TRBV11-2; cdr3_aa: CASSLSQGLYTGELFF
j_call: TRBJ2-1; v_call: TRBV4-1; cdr3_aa: CASTGLADNEQFF
j_call: TRBJ2-7; v_call: TRBV9; cdr3_aa: CASSTGSGDYEQYF
j_call: TRBJ2-5; v_call: TRBV25-1; cdr3_aa: CASIGLRRGGAEETQYF
j_call: TRBJ2-2; v_call: TRBV27; cdr3_aa: CASSLIGFVDTGELFF
j_call: TRBJ2-2; v_call: TRBV7-2; cdr3_aa: CAILPGGRGNTGELFF
j_call: TRBJ2-2; v_call: TRBV6-2/TRBV6-3; cdr3_aa: CASIPWDRLNTGELFF
j_call: TRBJ2-2; v_call: TRBV19; cdr3_aa: CASTSHPGVPNTGELFF
j_call: TRBJ2-1; v_call: TRBV29-1; cdr3_aa: CSAKGLLQGLAGGNEQFF
j_call: TRBJ2-5; v_call: TRBV12-3/TRBV12-4; cdr3_aa: CASALNRGRDQETQYF
j_call: TRBJ2-3; v_call: TRBV19; cdr3_aa: CASSPRGTDTQYF
j_call: TRBJ2-1; v_call: TRBV5-1; cdr3_aa: CASSFPSFYNEQFF
j_call: TRBJ2-5; v_call: TRBV4-3; cdr3_aa: CASSQGTGNLETQYF
j_call: TRBJ1-4; v_call: TRBV2; cdr3_aa: CASNGQGGKLFF
j_call: TRBJ2-1; v_call: TRBV27; cdr3_aa: CASSAQGVHNEQFF
j_call: TRBJ2-1; v_call: TRBV5-1; cdr3_aa: CASSLADSYNEQFF
j_call: TRBJ2-1; v_call: TRBV7-8; cdr3_aa: CASSIPGQGWVDSFF
j_call: TRBJ2-1; v_call: TRBV12-3/TRBV12-4; cdr3_aa: CASTSRAAVGIYNEQFF
j_call: TRBJ2-1; v_call: TRBV27; cdr3_aa: CASSLGAGVVGEQFF
j_call: TRBJ2-1; v_call: TRBV25-1; cdr3_aa: CASSVTSVFSPFF
j_call: TRBJ2-5; v_call: TRBV27; cdr3_aa: CASSLLGGGPTQYF
j_call: TRBJ2-5; v_call: TRBV20-1; cdr3_aa: CSARDETGGPVPETQYF
j_call: TRBJ2-1; v_call: TRBV5-1; cdr3_aa: CASRTTGGYNEQFF
j_call: TRBJ1-3; v_call: TRBV5-6; cdr3_aa: CASSHLHDLTSGNTIYF
j_call: TRBJ2-1; v_call: TRBV2; cdr3_aa: CASMSERGSYNEQFF
j_call: TRBJ2-1; v_call: TRBV2; cdr3_aa: CASSEFRLGNEQFF
j_call: TRBJ1-1; v_call: TRBV5-6; cdr3_aa: CASSPGGYTEAFF
j_call: TRBJ2-3; v_call: TRBV4-3; cdr3_aa: CASSLEWRVAADTQYF
j_call: TRBJ2-7; v_call: TRBV20-1; cdr3_aa: CSATHAGEGYEQYF
j_call: TRBJ2-7; v_call: TRBV27; cdr3_aa: CASRPRRETDYEQYF
j_call: TRBJ2-7; v_call: TRBV7-9; cdr3_aa: CASTYTSGTYEQYF
j_call: TRBJ2-5; v_call: TRBV5-8; cdr3_aa: CASSLVKDPRETQYF